The sample holds a few counts of the clone carrying this TCR beta chain. This table comes from immunoSEQ multiplex PCR, and its TCRdb copy is limited to in-frame clones, with some not included. The sample gives about 39,000 clones, 75% to 90% of which show up once; roughly a tenth is in the top ten. V gave up 6 bases and J gave up 0 bases; unmatched junction bases: 13. The CDR3 consists of 18 residues. Per the germline V gene, CDR1 is KGHSY and CDR2 is FQNENV. Time point meaning: peripheral blood 6 weeks after treatment start. Patients presented with locally advanced or metastatic urothelial carcinoma. The data derive from a study of PD-L1 blockade in urothelial cancer.

This chain connects TRBV16 to TRBJ1-5, with 8 bases aligning to TRBD1. The clonotype was recovered from a man between 40 and 49 years old with urothelial cancer. The sequenced sample was PBMCs, obtained around atezolizumab (anti-PD-L1) treatment. The CDR3 sequence: CASSQQGVGEGSNQPQHF. The DNA for the CDR3 is TGTGCCAGCAGTCAACAGGGGGTTGGCGAAGGTAGCAATCAGCCCCAGCATTTT.